This paragraph covers one TCR beta chain sequence. What this receptor recognizes is not known. Qualities for individual bases were not recorded, and no much larger clone is one base off. The sample belongs to a study of Ad26.COV2.S vaccination and SARS-CoV-2 variants (dated by TCRdb to about 2021). In the study overall: Donors in the vaccine arm were drawn from COV1001, a phase I-IIa trial of Ad26.COV2.S in healthy adults that was multicentre, randomized, double-blind and placebo-controlled. Dosing of Ad26.COV2.S was intramuscular, at either 5x10^10 or 1x10^11 viral particles, delivered as one shot or as two shots spaced 56 days apart. TCRbeta repertoire sequencing served as the tool for gauging how specific and how broad the SARS-CoV-2-reactive T cell receptors were following Ad26.COV2.S vaccination. The TCR-sequenced set comprised approximately 30 samples: approximately 19 Ad26.COV2.S vaccine recipients, 5 placebo recipients and 8 SARS-CoV-2 convalescent individuals. Trial participants were randomized into five groups of five, in which low-dose or high-dose Ad26.COV2.S was given once or twice, or placebo was given on both occasions. Investigators did not know the trial group allocation while performing experiments and assessing outcomes.

The CDR3, from cysteine to valine, totals 18 residues. Solely the CDR3 DNA is kept, with 54 bases framed from the first base. CDR1 and CDR2, looked up from the germline V gene, are MNHEY and SVGEGT. Germline trimming: 3 bases from V, 0 bases from J; junction bases outside gene matches: 8. Sample treatment or condition, as interpreted from the label and publication: around 19 received Ad26.COV2.S at low or high dose, single or two shots; roughly 5 received placebo; per-sample allocation not given. Repertoires of vaccine and placebo recipients were sequenced from samples collected on day 63 after the first injection. Between 29 July and 7 August 2020, Cohort 1b enrolled approximately 26 adults aged 18-55 years at one site in Boston, USA. Ad26.COV2.S consisted of a replication-incompetent adenovirus type 26 vector by which a prefusion-stabilized SARS-CoV-2 spike protein from the original Wuhan strain was expressed.

TCRbeta CDR3 regions were sequenced with the immunoSEQ Assay. After extraction, genomic DNA underwent amplification by bias-controlled multiplex PCR, followed by high-throughput sequencing. The original methods were these. Collapsing and filtering of sequences were performed to quantify the absolute abundance of each unique TCRbeta CDR3 region. T cell fraction was estimated by normalization of TCRbeta template counts to usable DNA, with usable DNA being measured through amplification of reference genes present in all nucleated cells. Repertoire TCRs were annotated as SARS-CoV-2-specific by exact matching of V gene, CDR3 amino acid sequence and J gene to a known reactive TCR set. The reference SARS-CoV-2 TCR set was derived from MIRA and filtered for enrichment in COVID-19-positive ImmuneCODE repertoires, a step that removed public or cross-reactive TCRs. Drawing on the MIRA antigens, annotated TCRs were analysed further at the level of specific ORF or position within ORF. Breadth was defined as annotated unique rearrangements over total unique productive rearrangements; depth was the summed frequency of those rearrangements. TCR breadth was compared between groups using two-sided Wilcoxon rank-sum tests. In TCRdb, the immuneACCESS table is reduced to in-frame sequences with V and J assigned. These tables do not hold every clone; where another copy was compared, an unresolved V gene accounts for under half, and the others remain unexplained. The V and J calls and clone size are taken from that table; D and trimming were inferred from the DNA. The table for this sample lists some 330,000 clones; roughly 88% of them were counted only once. Approximately 5% of the sample is held by the ten biggest clonotypes.

Broad study findings and their caveats: After vaccination, substantial breadth of spike-specific CD8+ and CD4+ T cell responses was reported. The authors noted that the TCR breadth and depth analyses may have underestimated total T cell responses. Vaccine and placebo recipients had similar non-spike TCR breadth, a finding consistent with the vaccine containing only spike. Higher spike-specific TCR breadth was observed in Ad26.COV2.S recipients than in placebo recipients (P = 0.0014). Comparing responses between vaccine doses or regimens was not something the study was powered to do.

This sequence uses TRBV6-2 or TRBV6-3 and TRBJ2-7; the central 13 bases match TRBD2. The source is a person aged 18 to 59 who received the Ad26.COV2.S COVID-19 vaccine or a placebo. Sequencing was performed on peripheral blood, taken in a trial of Ad26.COV2.S vaccine versus placebo. Here the CDR3 is given as CASSYGTSGAISSYEQYV. Read as DNA, the sequence is TGTGCCAGCAGTTATGGGACTAGCGGGGCGATCAGCTCCTACGAGCAGTACGTC.